The clone carrying this T cell receptor (beta chain) was seen at least ten times. Antigen specificity is unknown. This record comes from a study of T cells after yellow fever vaccination. Germline V gene data show CDR1 as MDHEN and CDR2 as SYDVKM. V lost 5 bases, J lost 0 bases, and 5 bases stayed unmatched. The CDR3 runs 15 residues. Points from the study as a whole: Most clones from primary vaccination resurfaced after the booster (about 95% CD4, 88% CD8).

5'RACE template switching generated TCR cDNA, adding a universal primer site and UMIs. TCRdb recomputed calls from the 5' RACE reads with MiXCR, one row per CDR3 protein. The sample consists of about 260,000 distinct CDR3 sequences, around 4.9% of them appearing once. This chain links TRBV28 with TRBJ2-3, with TRBD1 matching 7 bases. The specimen was CD4+ T cells sorted from PBMCs, collected on the day of the yellow fever booster vaccination. The TCR was taken from a man aged 18 to 30 who received the YFV17D yellow fever vaccine. The CDR3 nucleotides are TGTGCCAGCAGTCGGGACAGTACTAGCACAGATACGCAGTATTTT. Translating gives CASSRDSTSTDTQYF.